This T cell receptor (beta chain) was recovered during a study of T-cell memory formation after mild COVID-19. Study outcomes and limitations: The study detected some responding clones in pre-infection memory, suggesting cross-reactive memory joined. Clones contracting day 15 to 85 were balanced CD4/CD8; later expanders leaned CD4+. There was no confirmation that second-wave clones peaking on day 37 were SARS-CoV-2 specific.

Notes on this clonotype: Its antigen is as yet unknown.

MiXCR, applied by TCRdb to the 5' RACE reads, yields one record per CDR3 protein. This table holds roughly 300,000 distinct CDR3 sequences, 16% found once. V dropped 6 bases and J dropped 7; count of bases not matched to a gene: 16. The CDR3 runs to 17 residues. In germline, CDR1 is MNHEY, CDR2 SVGEGT. The sample was PBMCs or a T cell subset sorted from them (not recorded which). This TCR came from a man between 18 and 29 years old who had mild COVID-19 (a few samples of this study predate the infection). Cell type and time point are not known. This rearrangement joins TRBV6-2 or TRBV6-3 to TRBJ2-7, with 12 bases lining up with TRBD1. CDR3 nucleotides: TGTGCCAGCAGCTGGACGTTGACCGGGACAGGGGGCCGGGAGCAGTACTTC. Protein product: CASSWTLTGTGGREQYF.